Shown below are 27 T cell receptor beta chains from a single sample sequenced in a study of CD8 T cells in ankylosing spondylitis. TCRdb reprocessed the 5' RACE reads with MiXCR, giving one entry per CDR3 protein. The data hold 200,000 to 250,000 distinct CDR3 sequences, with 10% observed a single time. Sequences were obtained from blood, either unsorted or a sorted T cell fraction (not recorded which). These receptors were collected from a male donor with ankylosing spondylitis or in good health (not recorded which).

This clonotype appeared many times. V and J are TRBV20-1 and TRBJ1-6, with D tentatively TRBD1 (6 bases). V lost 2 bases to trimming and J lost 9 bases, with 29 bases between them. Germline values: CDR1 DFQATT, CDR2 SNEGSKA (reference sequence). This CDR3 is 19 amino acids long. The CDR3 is CSARPTNTGTTLGGSPLHF. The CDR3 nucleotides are TGCAGTGCTAGACCCACAAATACCGGGACAACCCTGGGTGGTTCACCCCTCCACTTT.

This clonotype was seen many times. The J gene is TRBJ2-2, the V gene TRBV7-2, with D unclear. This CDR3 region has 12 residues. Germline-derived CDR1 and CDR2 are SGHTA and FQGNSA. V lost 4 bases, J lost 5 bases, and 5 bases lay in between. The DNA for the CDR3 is TGTGCCAGCAGCTACACGACCGGGGAGCTGTTTTTT. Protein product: CASSYTTGELFF.

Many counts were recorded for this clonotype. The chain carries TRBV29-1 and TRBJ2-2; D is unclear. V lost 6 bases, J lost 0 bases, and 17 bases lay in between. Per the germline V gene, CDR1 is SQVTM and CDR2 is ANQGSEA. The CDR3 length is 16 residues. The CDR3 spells CSVMGYMSSNTGELFF. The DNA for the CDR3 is TGCAGCGTCATGGGGTACATGTCTTCGAACACCGGGGAGCTGTTTTTT.

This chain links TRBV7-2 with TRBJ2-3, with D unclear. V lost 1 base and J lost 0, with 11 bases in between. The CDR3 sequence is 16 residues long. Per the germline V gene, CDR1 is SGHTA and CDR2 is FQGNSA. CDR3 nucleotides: TGTGCCAGCAGCTTAGGGCTTCCTATAAGCACAGATACGCAGTATTTT. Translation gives CASSLGLPISTDTQYF.

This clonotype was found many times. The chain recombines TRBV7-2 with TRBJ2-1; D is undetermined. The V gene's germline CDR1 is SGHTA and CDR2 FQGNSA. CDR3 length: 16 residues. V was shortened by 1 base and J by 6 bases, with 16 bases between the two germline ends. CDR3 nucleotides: TGTGCCAGCAGCTTAGGTTTCGGCAACGTAATCAATGAGCAGTTCTTC. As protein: CASSLGFGNVINEQFF.

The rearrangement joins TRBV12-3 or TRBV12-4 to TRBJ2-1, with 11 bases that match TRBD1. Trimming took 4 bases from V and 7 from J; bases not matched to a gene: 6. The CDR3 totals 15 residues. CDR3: CASSSRTGGRNEQFF. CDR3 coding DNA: TGTGCCAGCAGTTCCCGGACAGGGGGCAGGAATGAGCAGTTCTTC.

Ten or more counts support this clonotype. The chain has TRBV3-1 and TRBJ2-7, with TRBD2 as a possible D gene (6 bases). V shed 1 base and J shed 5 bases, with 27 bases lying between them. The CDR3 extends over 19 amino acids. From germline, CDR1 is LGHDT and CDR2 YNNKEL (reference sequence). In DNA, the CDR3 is TGTGCCAGCAGCCAAGGGGGGACTCCGGGCGCGTCTTACGTACACGAGCAGTACTTC. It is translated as CASSQGGTPGASYVHEQYF.

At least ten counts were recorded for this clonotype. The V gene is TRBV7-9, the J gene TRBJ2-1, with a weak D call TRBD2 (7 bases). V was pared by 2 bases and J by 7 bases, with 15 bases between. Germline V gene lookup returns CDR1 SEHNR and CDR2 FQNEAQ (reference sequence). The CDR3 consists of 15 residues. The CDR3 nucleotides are TGTGCCAGCAGCTTACCCGGGGGGCTTATAAATGAGCAGTTCTTC. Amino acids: CASSLPGGLINEQFF.

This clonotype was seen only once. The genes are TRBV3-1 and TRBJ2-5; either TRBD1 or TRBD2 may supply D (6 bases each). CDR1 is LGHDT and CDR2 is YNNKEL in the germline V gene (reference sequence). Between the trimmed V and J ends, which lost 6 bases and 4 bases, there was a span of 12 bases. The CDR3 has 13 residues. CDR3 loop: CASSQTGAETQYF. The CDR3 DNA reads TGTGCCAGCAGTCAAACGGGGGCAGAGACCCAGTACTTC.

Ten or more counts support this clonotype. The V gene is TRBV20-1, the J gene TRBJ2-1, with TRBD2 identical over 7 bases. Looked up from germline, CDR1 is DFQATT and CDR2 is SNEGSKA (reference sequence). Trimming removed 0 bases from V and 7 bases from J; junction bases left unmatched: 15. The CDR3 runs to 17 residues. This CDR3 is CSARDPYSSRGRNEQFF. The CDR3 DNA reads TGCAGTGCTAGAGATCCCTACTCTTCGCGGGGGAGGAATGAGCAGTTCTTC.

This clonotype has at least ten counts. This chain's CDR3 is CASSLYPGGRSYEQYF. CDR3 sequence (DNA): TGTGCCAGCAGTCTCTACCCAGGGGGTCGGTCCTACGAGCAGTACTTC. The chain uses TRBV12-3 or TRBV12-4 and TRBJ2-7; TRBD1 agrees at 7 bases. The V segment lost 5 bases and the J segment 1 base; nucleotides outside the gene matches: 11. This CDR3 comprises 16 residues.

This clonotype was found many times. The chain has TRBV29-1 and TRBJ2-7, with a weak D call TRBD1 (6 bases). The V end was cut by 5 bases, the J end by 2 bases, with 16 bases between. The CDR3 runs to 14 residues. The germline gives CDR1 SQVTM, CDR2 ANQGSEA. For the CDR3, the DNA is TGCAGCGTTCAACAGGGACCTGATCCCTACGAGCAGTACTTC. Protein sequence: CSVQQGPDPYEQYF.

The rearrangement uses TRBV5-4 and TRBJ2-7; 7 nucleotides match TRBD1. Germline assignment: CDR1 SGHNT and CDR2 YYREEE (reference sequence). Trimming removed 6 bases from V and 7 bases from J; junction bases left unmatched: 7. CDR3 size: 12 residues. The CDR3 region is CASNSDRREQYF. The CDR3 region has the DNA TGTGCCAGCAACTCGGACAGGCGGGAGCAGTACTTC.

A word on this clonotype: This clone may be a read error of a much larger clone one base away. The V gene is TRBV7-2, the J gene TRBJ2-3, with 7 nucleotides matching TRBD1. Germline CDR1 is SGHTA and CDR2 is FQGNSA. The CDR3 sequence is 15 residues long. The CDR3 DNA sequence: TGTGCCAGCTGCTTAATGACAGGGAGCACAGATACGCAGTATTTT. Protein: CASCLMTGSTDTQYF.

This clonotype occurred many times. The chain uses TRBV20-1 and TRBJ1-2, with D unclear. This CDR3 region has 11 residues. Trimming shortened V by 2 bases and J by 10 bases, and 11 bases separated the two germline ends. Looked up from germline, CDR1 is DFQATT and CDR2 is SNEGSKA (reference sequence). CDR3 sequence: CSARQTFIYTF. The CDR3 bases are TGCAGTGCTAGACAGACCTTTATCTACACCTTC.

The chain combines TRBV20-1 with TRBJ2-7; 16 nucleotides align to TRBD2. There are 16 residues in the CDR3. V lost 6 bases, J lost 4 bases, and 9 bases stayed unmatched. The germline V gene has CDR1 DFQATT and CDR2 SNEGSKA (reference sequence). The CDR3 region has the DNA TGCAGTGCGCTCCTGCCGGGACTAGCGGGGGGGTACGAGCAGTACTTC. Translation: CSALLPGLAGGYEQYF.

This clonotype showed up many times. In DNA, the CDR3 is TGTGCCACCAGTGATCGACTCGGGACGGTACAAGAGACCCAGTACTTC. Translated, it gives CATSDRLGTVQETQYF. The genes are TRBV24-1 and TRBJ2-5, with D perhaps TRBD1 or TRBD2 (5 bases each). This CDR3 region has 16 residues. Between the trimmed V and J ends, which lost 3 bases and 2 bases, there was a span of 15 bases. The V gene's germline CDR1 is KGHDR and CDR2 SFDVKD.

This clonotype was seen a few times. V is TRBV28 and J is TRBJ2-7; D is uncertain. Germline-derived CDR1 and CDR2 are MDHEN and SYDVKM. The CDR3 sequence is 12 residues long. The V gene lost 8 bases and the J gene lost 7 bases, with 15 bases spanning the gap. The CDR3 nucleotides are TGTGCCAGCCGGGCGAGCGTAAGGGAGCAGTACTTC. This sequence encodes CASRASVREQYF.

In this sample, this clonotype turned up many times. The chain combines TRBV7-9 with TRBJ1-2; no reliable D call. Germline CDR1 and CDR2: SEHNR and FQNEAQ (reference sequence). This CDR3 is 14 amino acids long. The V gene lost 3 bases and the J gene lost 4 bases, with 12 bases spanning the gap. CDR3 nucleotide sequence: TGTGCCAGCAGCTTCGACGGGGATTTCTATGGCTACACCTTC. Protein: CASSFDGDFYGYTF.

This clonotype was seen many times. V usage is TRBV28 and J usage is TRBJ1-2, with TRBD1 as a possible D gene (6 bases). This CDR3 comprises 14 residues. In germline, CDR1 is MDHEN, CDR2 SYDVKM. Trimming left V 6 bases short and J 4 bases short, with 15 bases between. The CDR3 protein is CASRPNRDRYGYTF. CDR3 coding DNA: TGTGCCAGCAGACCCAACAGGGATCGCTATGGCTACACCTTC.

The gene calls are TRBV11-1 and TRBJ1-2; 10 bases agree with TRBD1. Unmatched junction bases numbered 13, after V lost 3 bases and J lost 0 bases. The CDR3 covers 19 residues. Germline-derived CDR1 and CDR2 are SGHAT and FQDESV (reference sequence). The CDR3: CASSFQGPGTGEANYGYTF. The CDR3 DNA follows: TGTGCCAGCAGCTTCCAGGGACCCGGGACAGGGGAAGCTAACTATGGCTACACCTTC. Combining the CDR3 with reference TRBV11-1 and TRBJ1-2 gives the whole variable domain EAEVAQSPRYKITEKSQAVAFWCDPISGHATLYWYRQILGQGPELLVQFQDESVVDDSQLPKDRFSAERLKGVDSTLKIQPAELGDSAMYLCASSFQGPGTGEANYGYTFGSGTRLTVV.

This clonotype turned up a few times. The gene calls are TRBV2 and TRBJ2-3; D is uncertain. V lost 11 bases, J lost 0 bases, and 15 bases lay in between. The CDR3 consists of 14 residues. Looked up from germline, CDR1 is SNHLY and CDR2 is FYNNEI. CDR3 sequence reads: CAWSAPMSTDTQYF. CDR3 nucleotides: TGTGCCTGGTCGGCCCCGATGAGCACAGATACGCAGTATTTT.

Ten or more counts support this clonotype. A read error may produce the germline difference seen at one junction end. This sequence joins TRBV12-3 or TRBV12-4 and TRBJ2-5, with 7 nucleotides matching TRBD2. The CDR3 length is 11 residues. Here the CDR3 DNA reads TGTGCCAGCAGTACCTCTAGCGGCTTACGCTTC. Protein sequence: CASSTSSGLRF.

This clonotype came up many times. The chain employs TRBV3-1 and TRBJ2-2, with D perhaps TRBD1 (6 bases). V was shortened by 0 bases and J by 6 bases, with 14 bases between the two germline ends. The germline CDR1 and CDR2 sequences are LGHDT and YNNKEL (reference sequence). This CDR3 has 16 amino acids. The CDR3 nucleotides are TGTGCCAGCAGCCAAGACACAGCGCAGGGGTCCGGGGAGCTGTTTTTT. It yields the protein CASSQDTAQGSGELFF.

CDR3 sequence reads: CASSLGGTSSDTQYF. Here the CDR3 DNA reads TGTGCCAGCAGCTTAGGCGGGACTAGCTCAGATACGCAGTATTTT. The gene calls are TRBV7-3 and TRBJ2-3; 9 nucleotides agree with TRBD2. With V trimmed by 2 bases and J by 4 bases, 4 bases remained unmatched. Per germline, CDR1 SGHTA and CDR2 FQGTGA. The CDR3 extends over 15 amino acids.

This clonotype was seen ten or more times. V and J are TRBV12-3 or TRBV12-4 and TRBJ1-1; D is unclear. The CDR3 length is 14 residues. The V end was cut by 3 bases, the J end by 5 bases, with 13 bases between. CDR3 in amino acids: CASSLGDSRTEAFF. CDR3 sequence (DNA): TGTGCCAGCAGTTTGGGAGATTCAAGGACTGAAGCTTTCTTT.

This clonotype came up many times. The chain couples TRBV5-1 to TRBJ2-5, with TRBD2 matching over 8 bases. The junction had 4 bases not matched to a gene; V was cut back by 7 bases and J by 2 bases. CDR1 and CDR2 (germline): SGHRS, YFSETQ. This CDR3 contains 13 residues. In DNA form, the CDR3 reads TGCGCCAGCCGGGGACTAGAACAAGAGACCCAGTACTTC. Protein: CASRGLEQETQYF.